This T cell receptor (beta chain) was found in a study of identical twins. The CDR3 has 14 amino acids. Trimming stripped 3 bases from V and 3 bases from J, with 11 bases between. Germline CDR1 SGDLS, CDR2 YYNGEE. TCRdb itself ran the 5' RACE reads through MiXCR, one entry per CDR3 protein. This repertoire shows 300,000 to 400,000 distinct CDR3 sequences, about 12% found once; its top ten account for 7.2%. Worth noting for this clonotype: Its antigen is still unknown.

Study-level points and caveats: Researchers reported excess low generation probability among twin-shared out-of-frame alpha sequences. The abundant beta clonotypes from cord blood had fewer insertions, and memory repertoires had none of this. Interpretation of the results relied on cross-sectional statistical analysis and not on following the same donors.

This sample also appeared in a second study, on yellow fever vaccine responses in identical twins.

The J gene is TRBJ2-3, the V gene TRBV9; D is perhaps TRBD2 (6 bases). The clonotype comes from a woman in her late teens or twenties in good health. Specimen: CD8+ T cells sorted from blood. The CDR3 spells CASSELGTTDTQYF. In DNA form, the CDR3 reads TGTGCCAGCAGCGAACTTGGGACTACAGATACGCAGTATTTT. The full variable domain, completed using reference TRBV9 and TRBJ2-3, is DSGVTQTPKHLITATGQRVTLRCSPRSGDLSVYWYQQSLDQGLQFLIQYYNGEERAKGNILERFSAQQFPDLHSELNLSSLELGDSALYFCASSELGTTDTQYFGPGTRLTVL.